The clone carrying this TCR beta chain occurred once. Sample time point: neoterminal ileum biopsy at postoperative endoscopy, about 6 months after surgery. Clones were read by immunoSEQ multiplex PCR, and TCRdb kept only the in-frame ones, dropping some. The sample carries about 9,400 clones, more than 75% recorded once. The data are from a study of T cell repertoires in ileal Crohn's disease. The sample was ileal tissue. This TCR was recovered from an adult with Crohn's disease.

This CDR3 reads CASSQSGTGLHGYTF. Here the CDR3 DNA reads TGTGCCAGCAGCCAATCCGGGACAGGGCTCCATGGCTACACCTTC. The V call is TRBV14, the J call TRBJ1-2; 9 bases are shared with TRBD1. Germline loops: CDR1 SGHDN, CDR2 FVKESK. This CDR3 contains 15 residues. V was clipped by 2 bases and J by 6 bases; unmatched bases: 7. Variable domain in full (rest from reference TRBV14 and TRBJ1-2): EAGVTQFPSHSVIEKGQTVTLRCDPISGHDNLYWYRRVMGKEIKFLLHFVKESKQDESGMPNNRFLAERTGGTYSTLKVQPAELEDSGVYFCASSQSGTGLHGYTFGSGTRLTVV.